The 8 T cell receptor beta chains presented below share a single source sample, sequenced in a study of T-cell memory formation after mild COVID-19. TCRdb analysed the 5' RACE reads with MiXCR anew, one entry per CDR3 protein. The profile shows around 62,000 distinct CDR3 sequences, approximately 30% of them singletons. Sequences were obtained from PBMCs or a T cell subset sorted from them (not recorded which). Receptors were obtained from a young man who had mild COVID-19 (a few samples of this study predate the infection). Cell type and time point are not known.

This chain connects TRBV27 to TRBJ2-2, with a possible D match to TRBD2 (5 bases). Trimming removed 8 bases at V and 3 bases at J, with 10 bases between. This CDR3 contains 13 residues. Germline-derived CDR1 and CDR2 are MNHEY and SMNVEV (reference sequence). CDR3 sequence: CASCGLDTGELFF. The CDR3 DNA sequence: TGTGCCAGCTGTGGACTCGACACCGGGGAGCTGTTTTTT.

This chain uses TRBV13 with TRBJ2-7, with 7 bases that match TRBD1. Per germline, CDR1 PRHDT and CDR2 FYEKMQ (reference sequence). CDR3 size: 15 residues. J gave up 3 bases and V 5 bases, and 10 bases lay outside the gene matches. CDR3 sequence (DNA): TGTGCCAGCAGCGTACCGGGACAGAGTCTCTACGAGCAGTACTTC. Translation: CASSVPGQSLYEQYF.

The chain uses TRBV3-1 and TRBJ2-1; 7 bases match TRBD1. Germline V lookup: CDR1 LGHDT, CDR2 YNNKEL (reference sequence). The CDR3 spans 14 residues. With V trimmed by 4 bases and J by 8 bases, 8 bases remained unmatched. The CDR3 loop reads CASSRETGFDEQFF. For the CDR3, the DNA is TGTGCCAGCAGCCGTGAGACAGGGTTCGATGAGCAGTTCTTC.

V and J are TRBV12-3 or TRBV12-4 and TRBJ2-1; 8 bases are a match to TRBD1. The CDR3 totals 13 residues. With 4 bases clipped from V and 6 bases from J, the junction kept 2 bases outside the gene matches. The CDR3 nucleotides are TGTGCCAGCAGTTCGGACAGGGTCAATGAGCAGTTCTTC. Residues: CASSSDRVNEQFF.

Only a few counts were recorded for this clonotype. The chain has TRBV5-4 and TRBJ2-1; no clear D. CDR3 length: 13 residues. Looked up from germline, CDR1 is SGHNT and CDR2 is YYREEE (reference sequence). Trimming removed 3 bases from V and 8 bases from J, with 12 bases in between. The CDR3 region is CASSSSLRDEQFF. The CDR3 nucleotides read TGTGCCAGCAGCTCTTCCCTCAGAGATGAGCAGTTCTTC.

The J gene is TRBJ2-2, the V gene TRBV2; D unclear. CDR1 is SNHLY, CDR2 FYNNEI, per germline. Trimming pared 3 bases from V and 5 bases from J, leaving 22 bases between. The CDR3 totals 18 residues. Written as DNA, the CDR3 is TGTGCCAGCAGTGATAATAGTGGTTACCTTGAAGGGACCGGGGAGCTGTTTTTT. Its protein is CASSDNSGYLEGTGELFF.

This clonotype was seen more than once but under ten times. The chain uses TRBV7-2 and TRBJ2-3; TRBD2 matches at 13 bases. After removal of 4 bases from V and 2 bases from J, the junction contained 6 bases not matched to a gene. This CDR3 has 17 amino acids. Germline CDR1 SGHTA, CDR2 FQGNSA. CDR3 residues: CASSSRTSGGSTDTQYF. In DNA, the CDR3 is TGTGCCAGCAGCTCCCGGACTAGCGGGGGCTCCACAGATACGCAGTATTTT.

This clonotype was seen many times. V gene TRBV7-2 combines with J gene TRBJ2-3; D uncertain. Per the germline V gene, CDR1 is SGHTA and CDR2 is FQGNSA. The CDR3 loop spans 14 amino acids. V gave up 4 bases and J gave up 4 bases, with 12 bases separating them. The CDR3, as DNA: TGTGCCAGCAGCTACAAGGGTTTTGCAGATACGCAGTATTTT. Amino acids: CASSYKGFADTQYF.